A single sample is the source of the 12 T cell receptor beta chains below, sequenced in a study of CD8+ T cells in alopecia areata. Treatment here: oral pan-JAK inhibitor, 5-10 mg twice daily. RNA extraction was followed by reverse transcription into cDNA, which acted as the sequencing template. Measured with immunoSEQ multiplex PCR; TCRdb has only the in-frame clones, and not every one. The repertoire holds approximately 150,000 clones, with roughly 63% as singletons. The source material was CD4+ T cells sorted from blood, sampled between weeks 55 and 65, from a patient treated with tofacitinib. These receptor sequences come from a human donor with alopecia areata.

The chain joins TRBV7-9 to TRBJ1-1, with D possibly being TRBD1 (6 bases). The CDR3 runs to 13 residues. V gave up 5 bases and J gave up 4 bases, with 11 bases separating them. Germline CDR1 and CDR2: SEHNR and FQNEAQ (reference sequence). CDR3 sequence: CASSDTGPTEAFF. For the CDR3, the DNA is TGTGCCAGCAGCGATACAGGGCCCACTGAAGCTTTCTTT.

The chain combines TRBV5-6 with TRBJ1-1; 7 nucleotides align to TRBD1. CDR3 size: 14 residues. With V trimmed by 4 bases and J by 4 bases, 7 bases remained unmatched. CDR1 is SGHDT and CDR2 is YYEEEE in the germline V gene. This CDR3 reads CASSIRGPGTEAFF. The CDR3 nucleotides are TGTGCCAGCAGCATAAGGGGGCCAGGCACTGAAGCTTTCTTT.

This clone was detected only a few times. The CDR3 DNA follows: TGTGCCAGTACGCGTGGACGGTTAGTCTATGGCTACACCTTC. It encodes CASTRGRLVYGYTF. This sequence joins TRBV19 and TRBJ1-2; D gene uncertain. Germline-derived CDR1 and CDR2 are LNHDA and SQIVND (reference sequence). This CDR3 spans 14 amino acids. Trimming pared 7 bases from V and 4 bases from J, leaving 16 bases between.

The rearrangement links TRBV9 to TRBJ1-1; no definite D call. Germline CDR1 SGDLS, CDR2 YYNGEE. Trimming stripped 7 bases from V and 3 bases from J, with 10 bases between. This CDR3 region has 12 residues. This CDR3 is CASASGDTEAFF. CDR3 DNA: TGTGCCAGCGCATCGGGTGACACTGAAGCTTTCTTT.

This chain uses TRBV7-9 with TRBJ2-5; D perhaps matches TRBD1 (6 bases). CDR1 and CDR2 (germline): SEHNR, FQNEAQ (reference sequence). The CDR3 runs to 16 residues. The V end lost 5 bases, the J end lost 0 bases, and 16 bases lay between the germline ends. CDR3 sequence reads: CASSRMGAINQETQYF. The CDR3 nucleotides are TGTGCCAGCAGCCGAATGGGGGCGATAAACCAAGAGACCCAGTACTTC.

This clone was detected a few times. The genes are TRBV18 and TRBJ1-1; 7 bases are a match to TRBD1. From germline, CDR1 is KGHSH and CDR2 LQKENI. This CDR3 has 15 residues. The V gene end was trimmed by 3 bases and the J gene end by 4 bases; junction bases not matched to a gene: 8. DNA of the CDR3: TGTGCCAGCTCACCCCAGAGAGACAGGGTCACTGAAGCTTTCTTT. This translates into CASSPQRDRVTEAFF.

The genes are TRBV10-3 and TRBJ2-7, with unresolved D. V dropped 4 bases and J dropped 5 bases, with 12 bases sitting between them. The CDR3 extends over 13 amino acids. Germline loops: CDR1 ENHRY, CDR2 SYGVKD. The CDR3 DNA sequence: TGTGCCATCAGTGCGAGGCAATGGGACGAGCAGTACTTC. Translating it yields CAISARQWDEQYF.

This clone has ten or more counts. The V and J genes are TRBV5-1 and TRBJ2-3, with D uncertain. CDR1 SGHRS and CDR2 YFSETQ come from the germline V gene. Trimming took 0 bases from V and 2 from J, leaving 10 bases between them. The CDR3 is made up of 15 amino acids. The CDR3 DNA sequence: TGCGCCAGCAGCTTGGATCCCAGGAACACAGATACGCAGTATTTT. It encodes CASSLDPRNTDTQYF.

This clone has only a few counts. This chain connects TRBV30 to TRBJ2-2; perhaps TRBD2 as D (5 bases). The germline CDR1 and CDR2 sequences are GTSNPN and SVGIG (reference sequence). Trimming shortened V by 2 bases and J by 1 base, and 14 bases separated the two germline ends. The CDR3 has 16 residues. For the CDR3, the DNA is TGTGCCTGGAGTCGGAGGACGGGGAGGAACACCGGGGAGCTGTTTTTT. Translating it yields CAWSRRTGRNTGELFF.

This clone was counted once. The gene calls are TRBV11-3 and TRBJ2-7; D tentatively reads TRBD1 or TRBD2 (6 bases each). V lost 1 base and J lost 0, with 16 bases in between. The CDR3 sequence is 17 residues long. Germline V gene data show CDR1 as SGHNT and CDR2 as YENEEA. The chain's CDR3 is CASSLGPRGVISYEQYF. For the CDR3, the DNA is TGTGCCAGCAGCTTAGGCCCGAGGGGGGTGATCTCCTACGAGCAGTACTTC.

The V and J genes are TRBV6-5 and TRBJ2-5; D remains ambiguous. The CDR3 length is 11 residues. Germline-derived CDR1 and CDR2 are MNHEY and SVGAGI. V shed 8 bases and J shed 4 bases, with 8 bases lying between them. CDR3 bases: TGTGCCAGCTGCAGACGAGAGACCCAGTACTTC. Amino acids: CASCRRETQYF.

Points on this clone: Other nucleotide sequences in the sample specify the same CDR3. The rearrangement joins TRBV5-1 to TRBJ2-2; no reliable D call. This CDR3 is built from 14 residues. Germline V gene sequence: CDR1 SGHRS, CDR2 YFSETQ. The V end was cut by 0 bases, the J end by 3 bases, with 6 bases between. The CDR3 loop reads CASSLAGDTGELFF. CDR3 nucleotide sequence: TGCGCCAGCAGCTTGGCTGGGGACACCGGGGAGCTGTTTTTT. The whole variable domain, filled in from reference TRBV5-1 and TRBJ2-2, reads KAGVTQTPRYLIKTRGQQVTLSCSPISGHRSVSWYQQTPGQGLQFLFEYFSETQRNKGNFPGRFSGRQFSNSRSEMNVSTLELGDSALYLCASSLAGDTGELFFGEGSRLTVL.